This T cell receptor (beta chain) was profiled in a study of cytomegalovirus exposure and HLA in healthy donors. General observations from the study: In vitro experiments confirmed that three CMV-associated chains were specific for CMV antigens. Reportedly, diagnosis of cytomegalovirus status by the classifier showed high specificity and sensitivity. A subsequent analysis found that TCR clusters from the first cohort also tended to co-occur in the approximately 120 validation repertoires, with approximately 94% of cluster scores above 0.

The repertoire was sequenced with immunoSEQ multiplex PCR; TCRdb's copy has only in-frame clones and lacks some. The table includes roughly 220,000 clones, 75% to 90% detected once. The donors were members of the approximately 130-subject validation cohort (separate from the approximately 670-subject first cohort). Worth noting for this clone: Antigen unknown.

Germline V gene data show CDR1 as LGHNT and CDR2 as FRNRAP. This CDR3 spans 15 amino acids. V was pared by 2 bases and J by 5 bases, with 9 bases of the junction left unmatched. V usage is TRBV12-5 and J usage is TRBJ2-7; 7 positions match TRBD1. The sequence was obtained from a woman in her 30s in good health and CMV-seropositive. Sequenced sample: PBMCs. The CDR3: CASGLPTRDSNEQYF. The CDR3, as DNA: TGTGCTAGTGGTTTGCCCACAAGGGACAGCAACGAGCAGTACTTC.